This entry concerns a single TCR beta chain. Its cognate antigen is unknown. Profiling relied on immunoSEQ multiplex PCR, and the TCRdb table lists in-frame clones only, not all of them. The data contain 200,000 or so clones, about nine tenths of them singletons. This entry belongs to a study of T cell responses to AZD1222 COVID-19 vaccine. Study as a whole: Second doses that came at about 4 or about 12 weeks were put together. Study conclusions and caveats: None of the repertoires were sampled until the peak T cell response had passed. Across the whole spike, CD4 TCRs peaked at regions 160-218 and 743-854.

There are 15 residues in the CDR3. The V gene's germline CDR1 is SGHNT and CDR2 YYREEE (reference sequence). The V segment lost 4 bases and the J segment 6 bases; nucleotides outside the gene matches: 8. This receptor was identified in an adult in good health. This sample comprised peripheral blood, obtained on day 0 of AZD1222 vaccination. The chain couples TRBV5-4 to TRBJ1-4, with 8 bases that match TRBD1. The CDR3 sequence is CASSHDQGAHEKLFF. The DNA for the CDR3 is TGTGCCAGCAGCCACGATCAGGGGGCTCATGAAAAACTGTTTTTT.